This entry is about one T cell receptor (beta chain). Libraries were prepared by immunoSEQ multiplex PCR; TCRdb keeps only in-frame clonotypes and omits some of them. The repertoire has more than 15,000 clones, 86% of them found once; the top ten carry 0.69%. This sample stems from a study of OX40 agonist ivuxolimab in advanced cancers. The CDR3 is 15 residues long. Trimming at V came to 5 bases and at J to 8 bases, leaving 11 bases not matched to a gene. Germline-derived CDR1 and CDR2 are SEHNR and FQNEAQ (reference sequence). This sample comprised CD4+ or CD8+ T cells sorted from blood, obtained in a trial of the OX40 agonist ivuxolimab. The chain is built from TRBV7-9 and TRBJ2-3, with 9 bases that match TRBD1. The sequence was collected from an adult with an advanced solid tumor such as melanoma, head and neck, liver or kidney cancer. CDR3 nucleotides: TGTGCCAGCAGCCCACTCGGGACAGGGTTCGCTACGCAGTATTTT. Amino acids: CASSPLGTGFATQYF.